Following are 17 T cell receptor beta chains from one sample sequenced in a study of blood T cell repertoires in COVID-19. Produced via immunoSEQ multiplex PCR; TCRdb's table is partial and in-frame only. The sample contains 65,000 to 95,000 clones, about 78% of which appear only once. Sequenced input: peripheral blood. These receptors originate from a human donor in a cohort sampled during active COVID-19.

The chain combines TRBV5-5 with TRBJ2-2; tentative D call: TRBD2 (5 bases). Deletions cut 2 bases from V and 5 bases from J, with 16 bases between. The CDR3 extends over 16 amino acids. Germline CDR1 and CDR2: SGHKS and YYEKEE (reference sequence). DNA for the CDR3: TGTGCCAGCAGCTTAGGGCACGGGATAAGTACCGGGGAGCTGTTTTTT. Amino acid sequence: CASSLGHGISTGELFF.

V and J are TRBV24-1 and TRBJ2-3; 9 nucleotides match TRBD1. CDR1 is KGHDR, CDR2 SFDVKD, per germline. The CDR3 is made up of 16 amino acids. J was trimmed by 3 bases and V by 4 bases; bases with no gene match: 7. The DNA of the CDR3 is TGTGCCACCAGTGACCCGGGACAGGGTGGTACAGATACGCAGTATTTT. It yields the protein CATSDPGQGGTDTQYF.

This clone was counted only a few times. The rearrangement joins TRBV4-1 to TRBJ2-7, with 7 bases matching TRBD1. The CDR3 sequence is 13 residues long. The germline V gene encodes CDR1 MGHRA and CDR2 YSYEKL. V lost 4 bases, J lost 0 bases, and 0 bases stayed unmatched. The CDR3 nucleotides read TGCGCCAGCAGCCCAGGGGGCTCCTACGAGCAGTACTTC. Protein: CASSPGGSYEQYF.

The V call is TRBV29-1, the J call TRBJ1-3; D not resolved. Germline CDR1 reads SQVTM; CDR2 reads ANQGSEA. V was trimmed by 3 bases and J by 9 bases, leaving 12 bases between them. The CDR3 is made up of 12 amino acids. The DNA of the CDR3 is TGCAGCGTTGACAGCCCCGGAGGCACCATATATTTT. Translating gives CSVDSPGGTIYF.

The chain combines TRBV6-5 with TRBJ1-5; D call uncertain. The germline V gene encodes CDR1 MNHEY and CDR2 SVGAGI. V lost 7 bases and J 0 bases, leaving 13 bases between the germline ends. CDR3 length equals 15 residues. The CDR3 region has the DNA TGTGCCAGCACCGCCGCCGGGTATAGCAATCAGCCCCAGCATTTT. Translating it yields CASTAAGYSNQPQHF.

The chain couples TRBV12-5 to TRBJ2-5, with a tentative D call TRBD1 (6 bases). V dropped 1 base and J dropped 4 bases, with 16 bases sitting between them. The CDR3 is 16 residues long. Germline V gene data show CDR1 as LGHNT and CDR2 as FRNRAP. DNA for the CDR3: TGTGCTAGTGGTTTGGGGTGGACAGTGCCGCGAGAGACCCAGTACTTC. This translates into CASGLGWTVPRETQYF.

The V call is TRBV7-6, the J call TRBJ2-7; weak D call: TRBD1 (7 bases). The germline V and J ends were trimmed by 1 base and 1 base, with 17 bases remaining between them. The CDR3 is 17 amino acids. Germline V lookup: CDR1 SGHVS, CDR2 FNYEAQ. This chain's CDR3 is CASSLGPGGYKSYEQYF. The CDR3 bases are TGTGCCAGCAGCTTAGGTCCAGGGGGGTACAAGTCCTACGAGCAGTACTTC.

CDR3 in amino acids: CASILPETVNTGELFF. The CDR3 DNA reads TGTGCCAGCATCCTGCCGGAGACAGTGAACACCGGGGAGCTGTTTTTT. The chain has TRBV2 and TRBJ2-2; TRBD1 is a possible D gene (5 bases). Deletions cut 7 bases from V and 1 base from J, with 16 bases between. CDR3 length: 16 residues. Germline lookup yields CDR1 SNHLY and CDR2 FYNNEI.

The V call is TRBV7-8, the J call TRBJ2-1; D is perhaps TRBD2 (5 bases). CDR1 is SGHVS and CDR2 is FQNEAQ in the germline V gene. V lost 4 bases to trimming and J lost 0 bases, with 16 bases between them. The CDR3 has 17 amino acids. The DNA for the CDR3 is TGTGCCAGCAGCTCCCCAGGAGGCCCTCTCTCCTACAATGAGCAGTTCTTC. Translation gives CASSSPGGPLSYNEQFF.

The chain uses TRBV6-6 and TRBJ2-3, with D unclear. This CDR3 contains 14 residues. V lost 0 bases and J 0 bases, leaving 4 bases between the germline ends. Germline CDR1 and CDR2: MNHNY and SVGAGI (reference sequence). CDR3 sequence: CASSYSQSTDTQYF. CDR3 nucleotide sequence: TGTGCCAGCAGTTACTCACAGAGCACAGATACGCAGTATTTT.

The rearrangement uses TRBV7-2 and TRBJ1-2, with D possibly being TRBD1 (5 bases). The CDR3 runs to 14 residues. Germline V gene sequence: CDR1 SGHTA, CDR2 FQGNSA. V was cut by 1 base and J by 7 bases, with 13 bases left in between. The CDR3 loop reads CASSLGGGGIGYTF. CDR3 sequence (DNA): TGTGCCAGCAGCTTAGGTGGGGGGGGGATTGGCTACACCTTC.

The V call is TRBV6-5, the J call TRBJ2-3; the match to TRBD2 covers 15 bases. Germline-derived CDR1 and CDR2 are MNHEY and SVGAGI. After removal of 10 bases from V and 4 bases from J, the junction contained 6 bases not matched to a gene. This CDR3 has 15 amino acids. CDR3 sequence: CATGLAGGLADTQYF. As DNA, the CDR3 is TGTGCCACCGGACTAGCGGGAGGGTTGGCAGATACGCAGTATTTT.

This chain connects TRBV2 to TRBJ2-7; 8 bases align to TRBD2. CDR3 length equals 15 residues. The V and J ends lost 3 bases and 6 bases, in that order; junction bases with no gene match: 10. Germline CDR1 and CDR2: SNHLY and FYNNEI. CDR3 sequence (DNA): TGTGCCAGCAGTGACGGCGGGACTAGATATGGCGAGCAGTACGTC. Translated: CASSDGGTRYGEQYV.

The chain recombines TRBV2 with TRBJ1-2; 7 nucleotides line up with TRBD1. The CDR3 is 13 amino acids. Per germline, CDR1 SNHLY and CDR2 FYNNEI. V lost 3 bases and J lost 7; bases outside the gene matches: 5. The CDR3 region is CASSERQGVGYTF. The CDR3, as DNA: TGTGCCAGCAGTGAGCGGCAGGGGGTTGGCTACACCTTC.

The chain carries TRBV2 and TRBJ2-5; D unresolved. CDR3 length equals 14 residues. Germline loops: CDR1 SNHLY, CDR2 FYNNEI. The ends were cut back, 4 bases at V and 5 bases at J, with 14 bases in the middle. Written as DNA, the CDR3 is TGTGCCAGCAGTGTCCAGGCCCCTTTGGAGACCCAGTACTTC. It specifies CASSVQAPLETQYF.

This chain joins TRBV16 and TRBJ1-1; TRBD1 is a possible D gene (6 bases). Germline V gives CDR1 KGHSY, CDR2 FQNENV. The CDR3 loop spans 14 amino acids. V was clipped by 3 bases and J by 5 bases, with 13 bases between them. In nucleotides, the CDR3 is TGTGCCAGCAGCCACAGGGGCCTGGGGACTGAAGCTTTCTTT. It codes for CASSHRGLGTEAFF.

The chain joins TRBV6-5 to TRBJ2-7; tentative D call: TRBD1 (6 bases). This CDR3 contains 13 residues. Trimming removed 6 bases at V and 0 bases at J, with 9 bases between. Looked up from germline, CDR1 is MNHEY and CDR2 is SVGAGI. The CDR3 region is CASRTGSSYEQYF. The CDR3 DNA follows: TGTGCCAGCAGAACAGGGTCCTCCTACGAGCAGTACTTC.